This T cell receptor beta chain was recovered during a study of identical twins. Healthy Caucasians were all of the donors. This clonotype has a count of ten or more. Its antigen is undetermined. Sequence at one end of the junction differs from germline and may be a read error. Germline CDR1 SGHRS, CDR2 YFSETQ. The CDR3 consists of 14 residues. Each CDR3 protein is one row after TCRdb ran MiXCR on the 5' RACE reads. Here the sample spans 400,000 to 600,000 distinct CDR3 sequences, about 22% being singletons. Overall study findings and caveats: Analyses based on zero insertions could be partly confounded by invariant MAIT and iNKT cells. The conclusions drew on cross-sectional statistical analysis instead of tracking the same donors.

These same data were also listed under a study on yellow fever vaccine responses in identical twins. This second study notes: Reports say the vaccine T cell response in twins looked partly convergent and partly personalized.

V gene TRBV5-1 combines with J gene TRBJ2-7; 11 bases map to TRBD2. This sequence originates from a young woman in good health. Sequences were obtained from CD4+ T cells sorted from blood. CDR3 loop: CASSLTSGTYEQYF. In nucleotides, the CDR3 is TGTGCCAGCAGTCTGACTAGCGGGACCTACGAGCAGTACTTC.